This section outlines one T cell receptor beta chain sequence together with its context. Its antigen remains unknown. Looked up from germline, CDR1 is SGHRS and CDR2 is YFSETQ. V lost 5 bases, J lost 2 bases, and 8 bases stayed unmatched. The CDR3 runs 16 residues. The entry originates in a study of blood T cells in healthy people across ages. The study, taken as a whole, reports: TCR beta diversity, measured per million T cells, fell in a roughly linear way with age. Unknown CMV status may confound age-related changes in expanded clones.

Combining a sample-barcoded 5' primer with a J-beta primer mix, a second PCR ran for 7 to 11 cycles. TCRdb fed the 5' RACE reads into MiXCR, producing one record per CDR3 protein. The sample has hundreds of thousands of distinct CDR3 sequences, over 40% seen once. The sequence derives from a woman over 75 in good health. The rearrangement uses TRBV5-1 and TRBJ2-2, with 8 nucleotides matching TRBD1. The material sequenced was blood. In nucleotides, the CDR3 is TGCGCCAGCAGTCAGACAGGGGCCCCCAACACCGGGGAGCTGTTTTTT. Protein product: CASSQTGAPNTGELFF.